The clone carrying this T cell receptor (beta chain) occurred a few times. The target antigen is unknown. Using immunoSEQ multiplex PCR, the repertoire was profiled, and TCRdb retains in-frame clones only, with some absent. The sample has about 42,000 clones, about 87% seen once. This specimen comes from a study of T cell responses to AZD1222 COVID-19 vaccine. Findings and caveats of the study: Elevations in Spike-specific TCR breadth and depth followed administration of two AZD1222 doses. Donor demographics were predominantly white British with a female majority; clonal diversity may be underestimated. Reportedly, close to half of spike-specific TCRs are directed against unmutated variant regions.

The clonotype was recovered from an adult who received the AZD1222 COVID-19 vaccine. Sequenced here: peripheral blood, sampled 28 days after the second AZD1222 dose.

CDR3 amino acids: CASSAGGSYEQYF. DNA for the CDR3: TGTGCCAGCAGTGCGGGAGGCTCCTACGAGCAGTACTTC. The rearrangement uses TRBV2 and TRBJ2-7, with 7 positions matching TRBD2. V shed 4 bases and J 0 bases; nucleotides not matched to a gene: 0. In germline, CDR1 is SNHLY, CDR2 FYNNEI. The CDR3 runs to 13 residues.